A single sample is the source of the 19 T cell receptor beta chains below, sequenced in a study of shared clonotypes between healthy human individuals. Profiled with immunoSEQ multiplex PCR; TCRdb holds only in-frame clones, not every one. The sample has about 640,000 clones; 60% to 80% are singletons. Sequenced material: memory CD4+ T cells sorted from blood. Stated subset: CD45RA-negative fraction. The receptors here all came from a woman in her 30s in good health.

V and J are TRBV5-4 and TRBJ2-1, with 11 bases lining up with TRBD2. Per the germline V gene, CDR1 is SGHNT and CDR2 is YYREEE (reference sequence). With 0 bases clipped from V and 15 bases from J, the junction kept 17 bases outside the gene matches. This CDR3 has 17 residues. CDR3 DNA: TGTGCCAGCAGCTTGGCCGAGGGTAGCGGGAGGGCCGCTTATCCGTTCTTC. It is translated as CASSLAEGSGRAAYPFF.

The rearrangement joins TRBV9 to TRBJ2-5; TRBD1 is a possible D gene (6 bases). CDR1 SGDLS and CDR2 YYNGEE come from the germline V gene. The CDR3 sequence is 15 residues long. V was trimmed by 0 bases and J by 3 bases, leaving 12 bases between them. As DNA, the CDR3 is TGTGCCAGCAGCGTAGTGGGGACACGAAAAGAGACCCAGTACTTC. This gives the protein CASSVVGTRKETQYF.

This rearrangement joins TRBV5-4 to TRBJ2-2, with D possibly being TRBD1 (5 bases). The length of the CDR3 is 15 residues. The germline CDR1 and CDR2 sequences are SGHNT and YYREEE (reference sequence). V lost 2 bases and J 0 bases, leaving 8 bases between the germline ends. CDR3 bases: TGTGCCAGCAGCTTAGGACAAACGAACACCGGGGAGCTGTTTTTT. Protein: CASSLGQTNTGELFF.

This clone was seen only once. In DNA form, the CDR3 reads TGTGCCAGCAGCCCCAAAAAGTTACCGGACAGGGACAGCGGAGGGGAGCTGTTTTTT. Translated: CASSPKKLPDRDSGGELFF. This chain connects TRBV7-6 to TRBJ2-2; 8 nucleotides align to TRBD1. Germline V gives CDR1 SGHVS, CDR2 FNYEAQ. J lost 8 bases, V lost 5 bases, and 22 bases had no gene match. The CDR3 spans 19 residues.

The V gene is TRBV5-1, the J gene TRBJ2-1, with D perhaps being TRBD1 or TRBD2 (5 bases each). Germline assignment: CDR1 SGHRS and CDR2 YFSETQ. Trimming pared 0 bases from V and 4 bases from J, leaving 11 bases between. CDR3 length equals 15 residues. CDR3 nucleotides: TGCGCCAGCAGCTTGGATCTAGCAGGGTACAATGAGCAGTTCTTC. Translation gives CASSLDLAGYNEQFF.

This CDR3 reads CASSFSPPDTQYF. As DNA, the CDR3 is TGTGCCAGCAGCTTTAGTCCGCCAGATACGCAGTATTTT. This rearrangement joins TRBV7-9 to TRBJ2-3; D gene uncertain. Germline CDR1 reads SEHNR; CDR2 reads FQNEAQ (reference sequence). The CDR3 runs to 13 residues. Trimming took 3 bases from V and 4 from J, leaving 8 bases between them.

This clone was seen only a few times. The CDR3 region has the DNA TGTGCCAGCAGTTACTCTACAGGGTGGACCGGGGAGCTGTTTTTT. It codes for CASSYSTGWTGELFF. The gene calls are TRBV6-5 and TRBJ2-2, with D possibly being TRBD1 (6 bases). Germline loops: CDR1 MNHEY, CDR2 SVGAGI. The CDR3 contains 15 residues. V gave up 0 bases and J gave up 5 bases, with 10 bases separating them.

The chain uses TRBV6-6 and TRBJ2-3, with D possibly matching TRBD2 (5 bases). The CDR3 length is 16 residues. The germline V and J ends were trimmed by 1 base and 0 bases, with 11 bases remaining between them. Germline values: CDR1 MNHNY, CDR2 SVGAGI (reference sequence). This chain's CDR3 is CASSYWRTESTDTQYF. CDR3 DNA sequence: TGTGCCAGCAGTTACTGGAGGACGGAGAGCACAGATACGCAGTATTTT.

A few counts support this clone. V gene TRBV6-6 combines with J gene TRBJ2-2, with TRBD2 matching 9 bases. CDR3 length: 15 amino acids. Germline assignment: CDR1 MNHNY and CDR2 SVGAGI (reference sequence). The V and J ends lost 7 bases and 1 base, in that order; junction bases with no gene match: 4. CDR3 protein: CASNRAGGNTGELFF. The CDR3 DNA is TGTGCCAGCAACCGAGCGGGAGGGAACACCGGGGAGCTGTTTTTT.

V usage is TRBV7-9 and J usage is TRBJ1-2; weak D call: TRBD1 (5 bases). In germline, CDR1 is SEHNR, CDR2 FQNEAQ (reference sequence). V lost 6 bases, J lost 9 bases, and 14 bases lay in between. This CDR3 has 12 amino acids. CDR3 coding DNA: TGTGCCAGCAGTCCGGGGGAAGGACGCTACACCTTC. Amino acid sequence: CASSPGEGRYTF. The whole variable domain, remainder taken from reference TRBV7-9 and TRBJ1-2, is DTGVSQNPRHKITKRGQNVTFRCDPISEHNRLYWYRQTLGQGPEFLTYFQNEAQLEKSRLLSDRFSAERPKGSFSTLEIQRTEQGDSAMYLCASSPGEGRYTFGSGTRLTVV.

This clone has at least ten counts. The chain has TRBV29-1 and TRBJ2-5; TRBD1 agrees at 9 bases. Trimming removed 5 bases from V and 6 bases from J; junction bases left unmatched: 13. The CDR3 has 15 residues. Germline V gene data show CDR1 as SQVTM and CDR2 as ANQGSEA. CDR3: CSVLNPGQGGQTQYF. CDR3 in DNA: TGCAGCGTTTTGAACCCGGGACAGGGTGGACAGACCCAGTACTTC.

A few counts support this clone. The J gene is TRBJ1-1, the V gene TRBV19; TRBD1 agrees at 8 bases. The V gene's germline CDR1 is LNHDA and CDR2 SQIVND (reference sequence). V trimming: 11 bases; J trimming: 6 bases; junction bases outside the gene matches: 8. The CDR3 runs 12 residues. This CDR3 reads CASTDRESEAFF. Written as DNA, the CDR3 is TGTGCCTCAACGGACAGGGAGTCTGAAGCTTTCTTT.

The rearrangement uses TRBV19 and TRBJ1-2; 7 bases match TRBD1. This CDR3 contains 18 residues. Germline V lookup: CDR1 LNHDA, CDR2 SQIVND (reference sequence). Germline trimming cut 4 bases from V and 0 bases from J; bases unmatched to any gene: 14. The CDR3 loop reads CASSTQGQFAQANYGYTF. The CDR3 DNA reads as TGTGCCAGTAGTACCCAGGGACAGTTTGCCCAAGCTAACTATGGCTACACCTTC.

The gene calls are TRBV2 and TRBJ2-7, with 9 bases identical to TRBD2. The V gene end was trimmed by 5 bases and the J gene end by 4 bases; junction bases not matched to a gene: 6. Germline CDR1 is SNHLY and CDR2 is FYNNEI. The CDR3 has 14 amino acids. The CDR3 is CASSSGRNQYEQYF. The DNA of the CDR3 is TGTGCCAGCAGTAGCGGGAGGAACCAATACGAGCAGTACTTC.

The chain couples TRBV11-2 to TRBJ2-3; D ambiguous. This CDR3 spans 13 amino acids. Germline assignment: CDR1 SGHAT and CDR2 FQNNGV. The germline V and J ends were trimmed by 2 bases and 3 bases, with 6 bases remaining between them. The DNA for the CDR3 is TGTGCCAGCAGCTTACTAGTGACAGATACGCAGTATTTT. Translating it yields CASSLLVTDTQYF.

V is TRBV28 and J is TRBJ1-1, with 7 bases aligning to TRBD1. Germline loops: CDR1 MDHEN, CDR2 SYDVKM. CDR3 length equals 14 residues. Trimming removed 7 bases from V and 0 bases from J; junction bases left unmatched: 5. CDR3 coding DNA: TGTGCCAGCATACTCGGGACAGTGAACACTGAAGCTTTCTTT. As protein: CASILGTVNTEAFF.

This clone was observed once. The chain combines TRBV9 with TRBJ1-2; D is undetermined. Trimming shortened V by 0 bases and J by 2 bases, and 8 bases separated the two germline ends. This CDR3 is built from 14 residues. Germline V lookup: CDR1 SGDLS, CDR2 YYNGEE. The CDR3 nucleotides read TGTGCCAGCAGCGTAGATGGGAGCAACTATGGCTACACCTTC. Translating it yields CASSVDGSNYGYTF.

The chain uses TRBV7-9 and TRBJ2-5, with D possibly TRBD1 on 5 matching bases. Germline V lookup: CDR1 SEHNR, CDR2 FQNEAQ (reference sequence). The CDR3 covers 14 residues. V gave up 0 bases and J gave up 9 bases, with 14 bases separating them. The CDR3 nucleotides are TGTGCCAGCAGCTTAGCTGACCAGGGTGGGGCCCAGTACTTC. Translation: CASSLADQGGAQYF.

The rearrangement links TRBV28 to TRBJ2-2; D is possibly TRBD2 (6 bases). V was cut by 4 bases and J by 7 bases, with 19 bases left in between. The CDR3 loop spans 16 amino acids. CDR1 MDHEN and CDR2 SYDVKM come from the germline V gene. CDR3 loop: CASSSLGTPEDGELFF. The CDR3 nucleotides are TGTGCCAGCAGTTCCCTCGGGACTCCCGAAGACGGGGAGCTGTTTTTT. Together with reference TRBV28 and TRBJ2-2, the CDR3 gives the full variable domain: DVKVTQSSRYLVKRTGEKVFLECVQDMDHENMFWYRQDPGLGLRLIYFSYDVKMKEKGDIPEGYSVSREKKERFSLILESASTNQTSMYLCASSSLGTPEDGELFFGEGSRLTVL.